This T cell receptor (beta chain) was identified in a study of T cell changes during pregnancy in multiple sclerosis. V lost 10 bases and J lost 7, with 11 bases in between. Germline lookup yields CDR1 SGHRS and CDR2 YFSETQ. The length of the CDR3 is 10 residues. Only in-frame clones appear in the TCRdb table, and some are missing; sequencing was by immunoSEQ multiplex PCR. The table lists some 140,000 clones, about 95% of them singletons. The sample was peripheral blood, taken after pregnancy. The V and J genes are TRBV5-1 and TRBJ2-5; D unclear. The source is a female donor with multiple sclerosis, enrolled in a pregnancy study. This CDR3 is CARPSGTQYF. The DNA of the CDR3 is TGCGCCCGTCCCTCGGGGACCCAGTACTTC.